Described below is a single TCR beta chain sequence and its context. Its matching antigen is unknown. The CDR3 is made up of 14 amino acids. Trimming took 4 bases from V and 0 from J; bases not matched to a gene: 3. Germline CDR1 SGHNT, CDR2 YYREEE (reference sequence). The sample is drawn from a study of T cell responses to AZD1222 COVID-19 vaccine. Study results and limitations: The repertoires were collected only after the peak T cell response.

TCRdb's table, derived via immunoSEQ multiplex PCR, lists solely in-frame clones and lacks some. In the table there are around 100,000 clones, around 89% of which are singletons. The sequence was obtained from an adult in good health. Here the sequenced sample was peripheral blood, taken on day 0 of AZD1222 vaccination. The chain couples TRBV5-4 to TRBJ1-1, with TRBD1 matching over 7 bases. CDR3 in amino acids: CASSRGQLNTEAFF. The CDR3 DNA reads as TGTGCCAGCAGCAGGGGACAGTTGAACACTGAAGCTTTCTTT.